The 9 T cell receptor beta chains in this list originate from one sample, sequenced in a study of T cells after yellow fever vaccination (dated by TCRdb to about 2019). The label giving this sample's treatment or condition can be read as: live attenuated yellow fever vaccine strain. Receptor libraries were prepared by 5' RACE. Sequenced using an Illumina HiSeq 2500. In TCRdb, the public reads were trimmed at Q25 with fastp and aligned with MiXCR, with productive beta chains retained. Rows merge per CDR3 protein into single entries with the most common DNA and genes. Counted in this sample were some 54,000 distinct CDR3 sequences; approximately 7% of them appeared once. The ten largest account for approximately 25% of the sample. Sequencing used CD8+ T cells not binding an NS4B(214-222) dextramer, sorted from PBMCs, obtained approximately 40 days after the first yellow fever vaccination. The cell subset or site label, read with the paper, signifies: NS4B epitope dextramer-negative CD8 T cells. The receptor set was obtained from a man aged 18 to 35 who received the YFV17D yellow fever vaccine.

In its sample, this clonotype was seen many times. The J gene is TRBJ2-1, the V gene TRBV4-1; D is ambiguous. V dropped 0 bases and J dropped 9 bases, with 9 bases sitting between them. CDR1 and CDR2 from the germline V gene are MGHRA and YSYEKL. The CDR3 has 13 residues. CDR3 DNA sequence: TGCGCCAGCAGCCAAGAATGGTCGGGTGAGCAGTTCTTC. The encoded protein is CASSQEWSGEQFF.

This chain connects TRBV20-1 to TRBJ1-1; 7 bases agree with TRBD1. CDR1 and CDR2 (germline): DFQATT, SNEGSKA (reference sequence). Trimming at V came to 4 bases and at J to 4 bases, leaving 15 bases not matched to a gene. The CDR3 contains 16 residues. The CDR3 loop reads CSAKDVIQGSRTEAFF. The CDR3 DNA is TGCAGTGCTAAAGATGTAATACAGGGGTCCCGCACTGAAGCTTTCTTT.

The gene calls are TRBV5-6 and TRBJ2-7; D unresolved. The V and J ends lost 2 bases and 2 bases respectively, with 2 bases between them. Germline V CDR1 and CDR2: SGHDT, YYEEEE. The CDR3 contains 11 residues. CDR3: CASSLAYEQYF. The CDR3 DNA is TGTGCCAGCAGCTTAGCCTACGAGCAGTACTTC.

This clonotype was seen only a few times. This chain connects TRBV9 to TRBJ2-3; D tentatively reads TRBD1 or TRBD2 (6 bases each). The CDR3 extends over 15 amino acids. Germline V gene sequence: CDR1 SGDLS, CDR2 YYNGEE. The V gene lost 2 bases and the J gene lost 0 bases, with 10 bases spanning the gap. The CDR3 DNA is TGTGCCAGCAGCGTCGGAGGGGGAAGCACAGATACGCAGTATTTT. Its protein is CASSVGGGSTDTQYF. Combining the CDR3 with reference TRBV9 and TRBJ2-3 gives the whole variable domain DSGVTQTPKHLITATGQRVTLRCSPRSGDLSVYWYQQSLDQGLQFLIQYYNGEERAKGNILERFSAQQFPDLHSELNLSSLELGDSALYFCASSVGGGSTDTQYFGPGTRLTVL.

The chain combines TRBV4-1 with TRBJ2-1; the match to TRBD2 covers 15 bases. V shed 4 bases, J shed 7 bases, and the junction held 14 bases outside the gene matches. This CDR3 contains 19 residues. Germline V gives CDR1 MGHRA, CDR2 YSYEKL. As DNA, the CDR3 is TGCGCCAGCAGCCCAGTCAGGACTAGCGGGGGGGCCGGGGTGAATGAGCAGTTCTTC. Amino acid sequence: CASSPVRTSGGAGVNEQFF.

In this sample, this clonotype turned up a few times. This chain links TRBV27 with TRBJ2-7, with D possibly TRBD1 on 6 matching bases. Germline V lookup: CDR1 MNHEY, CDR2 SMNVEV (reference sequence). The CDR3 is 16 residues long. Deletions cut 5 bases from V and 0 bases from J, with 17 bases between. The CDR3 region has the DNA TGTGCCAGCAGTCCGACCCGGGGACAAGACTCCTACGAGCAGTACTTC. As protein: CASSPTRGQDSYEQYF.

CDR3 sequence reads: CARPGLQTGHEQFF. CDR3 in DNA: TGTGCCAGGCCGGGACTACAGACCGGGCATGAGCAGTTCTTC. The chain recombines TRBV2 with TRBJ2-1; TRBD2 matches at 7 bases. The CDR3 runs to 14 residues. V lost 9 bases to trimming and J lost 8 bases; unmatched junction nucleotides: 13. The germline gives CDR1 SNHLY, CDR2 FYNNEI.

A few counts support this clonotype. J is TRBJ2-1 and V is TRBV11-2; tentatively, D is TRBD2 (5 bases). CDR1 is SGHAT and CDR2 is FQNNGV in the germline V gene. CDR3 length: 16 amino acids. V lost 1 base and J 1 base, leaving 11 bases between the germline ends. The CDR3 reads CASSLGYRGSYNEQFF. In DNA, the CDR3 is TGTGCCAGCAGCTTAGGTTATCGGGGTTCCTACAATGAGCAGTTCTTC.

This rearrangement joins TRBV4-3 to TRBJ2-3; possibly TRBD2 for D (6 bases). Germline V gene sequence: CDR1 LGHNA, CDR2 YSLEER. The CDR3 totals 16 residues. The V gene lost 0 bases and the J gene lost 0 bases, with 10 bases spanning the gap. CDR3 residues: CASSQDLGTSTDTQYF. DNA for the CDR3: TGCGCCAGCAGCCAAGATCTAGGGACTAGCACAGATACGCAGTATTTT.